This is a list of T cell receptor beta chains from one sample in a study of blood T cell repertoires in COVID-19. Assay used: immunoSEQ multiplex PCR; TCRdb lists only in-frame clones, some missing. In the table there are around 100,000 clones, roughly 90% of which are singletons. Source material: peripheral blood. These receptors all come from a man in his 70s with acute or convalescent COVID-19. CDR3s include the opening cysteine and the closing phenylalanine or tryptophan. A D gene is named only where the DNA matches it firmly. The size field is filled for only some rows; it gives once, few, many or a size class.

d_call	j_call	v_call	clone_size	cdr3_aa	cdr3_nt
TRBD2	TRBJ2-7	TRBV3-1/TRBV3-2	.	CASSPTSGQTYEQYF	TGTGCCAGCAGTCCGACTAGCGGACAAACCTACGAGCAGTACTTC
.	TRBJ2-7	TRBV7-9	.	CASSPVVQEKYEQYF	TGTGCCAGCAGTCCCGTCGTACAGGAGAAATACGAGCAGTACTTC
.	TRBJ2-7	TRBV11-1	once	CASSLGTASSYEQYF	TGTGCCAGCAGCTTAGGGACAGCATCCTCCTACGAGCAGTACTTC
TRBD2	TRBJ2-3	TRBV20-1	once	CSASSPSGGSDTQYF	TGCAGTGCTAGTTCGCCTAGCGGGGGGTCAGATACGCAGTATTTT
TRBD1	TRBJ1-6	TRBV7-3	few	CASSYGQGAESPLHF	TGTGCCAGCAGCTACGGACAGGGGGCCGAATCACCCCTCCACTTT
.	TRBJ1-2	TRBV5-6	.	CASSPTGHYGYTF	TGTGCCAGCAGCCCCACAGGGCACTATGGCTACACCTTC
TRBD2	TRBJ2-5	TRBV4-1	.	CASSHLPSGGGGETQYF	TGCGCCAGCAGCCATCTGCCCAGCGGGGGAGGAGGTGAGACCCAGTACTTC
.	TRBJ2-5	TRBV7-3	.	CASSSRSQETQYF	TGTGCCAGCAGCTCAAGGAGCCAAGAGACCCAGTACTTC
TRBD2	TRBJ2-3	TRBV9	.	CASNLAGRSLDTQYF	TGTGCCAGCAACTTAGCGGGAAGGTCATTAGATACGCAGTATTTT
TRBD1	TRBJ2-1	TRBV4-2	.	CASSHGQGFYNEQFF	TGTGCCAGCAGCCATGGACAGGGCTTCTACAATGAGCAGTTCTTC
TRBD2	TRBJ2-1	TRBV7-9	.	CASSFVPGLAYYNEQFF	TGTGCCAGCAGCTTCGTTCCCGGACTAGCGTACTACAATGAGCAGTTCTTC
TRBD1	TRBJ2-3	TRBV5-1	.	CASKPGQVQDTQYF	TGCGCCAGCAAACCGGGACAGGTCCAAGATACGCAGTATTTT
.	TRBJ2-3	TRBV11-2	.	CASSSAPRRGVVGGDTQYF	TGTGCCAGCAGCTCCGCCCCTCGGCGAGGCGTGGTGGGGGGAGATACGCAGTATTTT
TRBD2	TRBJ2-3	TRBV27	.	CASSFNGLATSTDTQYF	TGTGCCAGCAGTTTCAACGGACTAGCGACTAGCACAGATACGCAGTATTTT
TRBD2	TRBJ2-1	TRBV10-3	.	CAIKGLAGGVAEQFF	TGTGCCATCAAAGGACTAGCGGGAGGTGTGGCTGAGCAGTTCTTC
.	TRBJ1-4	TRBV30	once	CAWSPGSSNEKLFF	TGTGCCTGGAGCCCCGGGTCATCAAATGAAAAACTGTTTTTT
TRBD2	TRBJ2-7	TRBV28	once	CASSRTSGSSYEQYF	TGTGCCAGCAGTCGAACTAGCGGCAGCTCCTACGAGCAGTACTTC
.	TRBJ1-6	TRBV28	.	CASVDPNSSDLHF	TGTGCCAGCGTGGATCCCAATAGCAGTGACCTCCACTTT
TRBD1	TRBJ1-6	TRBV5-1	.	CASSLQGSSYNSPLHF	TGCGCCAGCAGCTTACAGGGGAGCTCCTATAATTCACCCCTCCACTTT
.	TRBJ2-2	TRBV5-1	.	CASGDSLTGELFF	TGCGCCAGTGGAGACAGTCTCACCGGGGAGCTGTTTTTT
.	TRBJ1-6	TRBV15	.	CATSRDMSLPNSPLHF	TGTGCCACCAGCAGAGATATGAGCCTACCCAATTCACCCCTCCACTTT
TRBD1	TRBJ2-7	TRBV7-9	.	CASSLGQGAYYEQYF	TGTGCCAGCAGCCTTGGACAGGGGGCGTACTACGAGCAGTACTTC
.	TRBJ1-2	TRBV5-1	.	CASSLDRENYGYTF	TGCGCCAGCAGCTTGGACAGAGAGAACTATGGCTACACCTTC
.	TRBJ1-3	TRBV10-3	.	CAISESIGRPGNTIYF	TGTGCCATCAGTGAGTCTATAGGGAGGCCTGGAAACACCATATATTTT
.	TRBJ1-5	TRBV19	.	CASTFGPEGNQPQHF	TGTGCCAGTACATTCGGACCGGAGGGCAATCAGCCCCAGCATTTT
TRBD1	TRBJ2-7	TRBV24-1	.	CATSLTGSAEQYF	TGTGCCACCAGTTTGACAGGGAGTGCCGAGCAGTACTTC
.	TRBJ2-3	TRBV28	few	CASSETSFKQYF	TGTGCCAGCAGTGAAACTAGCTTTAAGCAGTATTTT
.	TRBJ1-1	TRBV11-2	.	CASSPNAVTEAFF	TGTGCCAGCAGCCCGAATGCGGTCACTGAAGCTTTCTTT
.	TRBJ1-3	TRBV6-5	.	CASSYGRSGNTIYF	TGTGCCAGCAGTTACGGCCGCTCTGGAAACACCATATATTTT
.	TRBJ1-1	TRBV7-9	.	CASSAKDSRNTEAFF	TGTGCCAGCAGCGCCAAGGACAGTCGGAACACTGAAGCTTTCTTT
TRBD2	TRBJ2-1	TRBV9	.	CASSAGGSTSLNEQFF	TGTGCCAGCAGCGCGGGGGGGAGTACCAGTCTTAATGAGCAGTTCTTC
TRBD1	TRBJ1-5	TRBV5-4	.	CASSQDRDSNQPQHF	TGTGCCAGCAGCCAGGACAGGGATAGCAATCAGCCCCAGCATTTT
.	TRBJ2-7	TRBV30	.	CAWSVGGGGPFYEQYF	TGTGCCTGGAGTGTTGGAGGGGGGGGGCCGTTCTACGAGCAGTACTTC
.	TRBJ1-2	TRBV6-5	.	CASSTGGGLYGYTF	TGTGCCAGCAGTACGGGGGGGGGCCTCTATGGCTACACCTTC
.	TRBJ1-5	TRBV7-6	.	CASSPYPGQPQHF	TGTGCCAGCAGTCCTTACCCGGGACAGCCCCAGCATTTT
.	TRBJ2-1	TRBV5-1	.	CASSLARGSYNEQFF	TGCGCCAGCAGCTTGGCCCGGGGAAGTTACAATGAGCAGTTCTTC
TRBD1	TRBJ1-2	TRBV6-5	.	CASSTGVGGYTF	TGTGCCAGCAGCACAGGGGTGGGTGGCTACACCTTC
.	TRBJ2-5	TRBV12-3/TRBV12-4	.	CASSKTGKETQYF	TGTGCCAGCAGTAAAACAGGGAAAGAGACCCAGTACTTC
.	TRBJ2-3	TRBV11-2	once	CASSLGLADTQYF	TGTGCCAGCAGCTTAGGACTAGCAGATACGCAGTATTTT
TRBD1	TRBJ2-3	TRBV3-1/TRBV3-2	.	CASSHLPGTGGLDTQYF	TGTGCCAGCAGCCATCTTCCCGGGACAGGGGGTTTGGATACGCAGTATTTT
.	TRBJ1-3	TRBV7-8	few	CASSLVGQGKFTGNTIYF	TGTGCCAGCAGCTTAGTGGGCCAGGGGAAATTTACTGGAAACACCATATATTTT
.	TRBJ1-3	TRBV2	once	CASSEADSSGNTIYF	TGTGCCAGCAGTGAAGCCGACAGCTCTGGAAACACCATATATTTT
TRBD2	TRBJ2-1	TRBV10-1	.	CASSDSGGAREQFF	TGCGCCAGCAGTGATAGCGGGGGGGCCCGGGAGCAGTTCTTC
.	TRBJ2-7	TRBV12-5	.	CASGLEGLSGYSYEQYF	TGTGCTAGTGGTTTGGAAGGACTTTCGGGGTACTCCTACGAGCAGTACTTC
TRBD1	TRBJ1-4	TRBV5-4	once	CASSLTGQVEKLFF	TGTGCCAGCAGCCTCACCGGACAGGTGGAAAAACTGTTTTTT
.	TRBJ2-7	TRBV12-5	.	CASGLVGQYEQYF	TGTGCTAGTGGTTTGGTCGGACAGTACGAGCAGTACTTC
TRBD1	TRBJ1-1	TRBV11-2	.	CASSPGTGKGDTEAFF	TGTGCCAGCAGCCCCGGGACAGGGAAGGGAGACACTGAAGCTTTCTTT
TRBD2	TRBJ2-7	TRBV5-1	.	CASSPGSSGTPYEQYF	TGCGCCAGCAGCCCCGGGTCTAGCGGGACGCCCTACGAGCAGTACTTC
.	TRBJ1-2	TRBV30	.	CAWSGAAYGYTF	TGTGCCTGGAGTGGGGCAGCCTATGGCTACACCTTC
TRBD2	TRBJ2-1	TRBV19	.	CASSISGSSYNEQFF	TGTGCCAGTAGTATTAGCGGGAGCTCCTACAATGAGCAGTTCTTC
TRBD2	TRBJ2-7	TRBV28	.	CASSSPSGMNYEQYF	TGTGCCAGCAGTTCGCCTAGCGGGATGAATTACGAGCAGTACTTC
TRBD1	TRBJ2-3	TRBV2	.	CARAGQGTDTQYF	TGTGCCAGGGCGGGACAGGGCACAGATACGCAGTATTTT
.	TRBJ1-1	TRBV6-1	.	CASSEEDGGIAFF	TGTGCCAGCAGTGAAGAAGATGGAGGGATTGCTTTCTTT
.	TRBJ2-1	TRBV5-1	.	CASSLSSLDEQFF	TGCGCCAGCAGCTTGTCCAGTCTAGATGAGCAGTTCTTC
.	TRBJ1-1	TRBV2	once	CASSVEERTEAFF	TGTGCCAGCAGTGTGGAGGAGCGGACTGAAGCTTTCTTT
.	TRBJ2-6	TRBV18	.	CASSRRTVSGANVLTF	TGTGCCAGCTCACGACGGACAGTTTCTGGGGCCAACGTCCTGACTTTC
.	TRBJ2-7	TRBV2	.	CASSEPASAVRLALGEQYF	TGTGCCAGCAGTGAACCTGCATCAGCAGTGAGGCTAGCGCTTGGCGAGCAGTACTTC
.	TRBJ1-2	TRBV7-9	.	CASSPEPGRVNYGYTF	TGTGCCAGCAGCCCAGAACCCGGCAGGGTCAACTATGGCTACACCTTC
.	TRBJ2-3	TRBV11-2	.	CASSLGGTGPDTQYF	TGTGCCAGCAGCTTAGGGGGCACAGGGCCAGATACGCAGTATTTT
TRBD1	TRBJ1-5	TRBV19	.	CASSMVPGGGNQPQHF	TGTGCCAGTAGTATGGTCCCAGGGGGCGGCAATCAGCCCCAGCATTTT